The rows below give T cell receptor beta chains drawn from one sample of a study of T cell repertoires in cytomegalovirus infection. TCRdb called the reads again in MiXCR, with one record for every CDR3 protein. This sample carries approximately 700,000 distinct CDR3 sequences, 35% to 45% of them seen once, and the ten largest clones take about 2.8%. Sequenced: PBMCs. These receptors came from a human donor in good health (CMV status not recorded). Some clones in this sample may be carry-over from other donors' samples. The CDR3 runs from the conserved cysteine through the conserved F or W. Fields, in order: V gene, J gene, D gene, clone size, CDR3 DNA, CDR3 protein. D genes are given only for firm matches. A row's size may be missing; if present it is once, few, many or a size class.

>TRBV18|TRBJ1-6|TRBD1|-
TGTGCCAGCTCACCATCTCCGGGACAGATTAATTCACCCCTCCACTTT
CASSPSPGQINSPLHF
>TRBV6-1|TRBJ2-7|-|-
TGTGCCAGCAGTGAAGGAACCTTACGCTCCTACGAGCAGTACTTC
CASSEGTLRSYEQYF
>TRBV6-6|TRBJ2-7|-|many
TGTGCCAGCAGCTTTAGGGTTTACGAGCAGTACTTC
CASSFRVYEQYF
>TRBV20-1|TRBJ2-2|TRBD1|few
TGCAGTGCTAGAGAGCCCGGGACAGAGAACACCGGGGAGCTGTTTTTT
CSAREPGTENTGELFF
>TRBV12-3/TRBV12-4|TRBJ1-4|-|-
TGTGCCAGCAGTTTTGGGGACGGTGTAAAACTGTTTTTT
CASSFGDGVKLFF
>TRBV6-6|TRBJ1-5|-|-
TGTGCCAGCTTGTACACCTTGAGCAATCAGCCCCAGCATTTT
CASLYTLSNQPQHF
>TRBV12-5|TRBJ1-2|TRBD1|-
TGTGCTAGTGGTTCAACGACAGGGTCGGGCTACACCTTC
CASGSTTGSGYTF
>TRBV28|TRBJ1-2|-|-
TGTGCCAGCAGTTTAGAGGTTCGCTACACCTTC
CASSLEVRYTF
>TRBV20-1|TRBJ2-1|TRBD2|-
TGCAGTGCTATTAGCGGGAAAAGATACAATGAGCAGTTCTTC
CSAISGKRYNEQFF
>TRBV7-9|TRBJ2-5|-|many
TGTGCCAGCAGCTGGGGTACCGAGACCCAGTACTTC
CASSWGTETQYF
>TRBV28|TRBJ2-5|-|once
TGTGCCAGCAGACCCAAACAGGTTCCCAGCGCCCTAAAAAAAGAGACCCAGTACTTC
CASRPKQVPSALKKETQYF
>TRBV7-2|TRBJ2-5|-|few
TGTGCCAGCAGCTCAGACCGGGACTCAGAGACCCAGTACTTC
CASSSDRDSETQYF
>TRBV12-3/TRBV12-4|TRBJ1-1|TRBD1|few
TGTGCCAGCACCCCAGCTAGGGGGCGGACTGAAGCTTTCTTT
CASTPARGRTEAFF
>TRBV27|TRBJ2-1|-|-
TGTGCCAGCAGTTTATCGACTAGGAGGTTTAGGCATGAGCAGTTCTTC
CASSLSTRRFRHEQFF
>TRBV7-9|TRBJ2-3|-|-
TGTGCCAGCAGCTTAAGAAGACAGATTACAGATACGCAGTATTTT
CASSLRRQITDTQYF
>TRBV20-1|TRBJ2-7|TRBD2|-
TGCAGTGGAACTAGCGGGCCCGGGTACGAGCAGTACTTC
CSGTSGPGYEQYF
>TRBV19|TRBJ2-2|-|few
TGTGCCAGTATAACTCGGGGGATTCCCGGGGAGCTGTTTTTT
CASITRGIPGELFF
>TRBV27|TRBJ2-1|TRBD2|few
TGTGCCAGCAGTTTATTGGGACTAGCGGGAGTGCCGTTCTTC
CASSLLGLAGVPFF
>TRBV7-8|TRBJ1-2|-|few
TGTGCCAGCAGCTTAGTGGGCAGGGATGGTGGCTACACCTTC
CASSLVGRDGGYTF
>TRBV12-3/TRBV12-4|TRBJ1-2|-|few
TGTGCCAGCAGTTCCAGGGGATCGACTAACTATGGCTACACCTTC
CASSSRGSTNYGYTF
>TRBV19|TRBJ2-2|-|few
TGTGCCAGTAGTATAACCAGCGGGCGAAACACCGGGGAGCTGTTTTTT
CASSITSGRNTGELFF
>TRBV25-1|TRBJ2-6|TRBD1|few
TGTGCCAGCAGTGAAGGACAGGAAGACCAATCTGGGGCCAACGTCCTGACTTTC
CASSEGQEDQSGANVLTF
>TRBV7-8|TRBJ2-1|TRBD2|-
TGTGCCAGCAGCTTATATGGTAGCGGGGGGGCGCGAAATGAGCAGTTCTTC
CASSLYGSGGARNEQFF
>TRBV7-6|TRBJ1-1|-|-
TGTGCCAGCAGCACCTACAAATTCGGGAACACTGAAGCTTTCTTT
CASSTYKFGNTEAFF